The clone carrying this TCR beta chain was seen repeatedly, ten times or more. One end of the junction does not line up with germline, which may come from a read error. Study processing details: Sample-level TCR yields exhibited a median of approximately 96,000, with a range of 23,224 to 690,600. TCRdb reprocessed the RACE reads via MiXCR and lists one record per CDR3 protein. TCRdb, not the authors, supplied the V and J calls. This repertoire shows 35,000 to 50,000 distinct CDR3 sequences, about 10% found once; its top ten account for about 5.9%. These data come from a study of human T cells and chemical hapten exposure. CDR3 length equals 15 residues. Looked up from germline, CDR1 is SGHTA and CDR2 is FQGTGA. Time point: pre-sensitization, week 0. Treatment reported: therapeutic diphenylcyclopropenone sensitization with weekly scalp DPC.

The material sequenced was whole blood, taken in connection with sensitization to the hapten diphenylcyclopropenone (DPC). The sequence came from a man in his thirties or forties with alopecia areata. Some clones in this sample may be carry-over from other donors' samples. The genes are TRBV7-3 and TRBJ2-5, with 9 bases identical to TRBD1. CDR3 amino acids: CASSITGTGSETQYF. The CDR3 region has the DNA TGTGCCAGCAGCATAACCGGGACAGGGTCCGAGACCCAGTACTTC. The full variable domain, rest sourced from reference TRBV7-3 and TRBJ2-5, is GAGVSQTPSNKVTEKGKYVELRCDPISGHTALYWYRQSLGQGPEFLIYFQGTGAADDSGLPNDRFFAVRPEGSVSTLKIQRTERGDSAVYLCASSITGTGSETQYFGPGTRLLVL.